Only one count was recorded for the clone carrying this T cell receptor beta chain. This sample is drawn from a study of blood T cell repertoires in COVID-19. Study in general: The study drew acute and convalescent COVID-19 samples from the United States, Italy and Spain. PBMCs, B-cell-depleted T cells, or T cells were the source of the cDNA or gDNA that made up the material.

Germline assignment: CDR1 MNHEY and CDR2 SMNVEV (reference sequence). The ends lost 2 bases at V and 5 bases at J; junction bases unmatched: 11. CDR3 length: 17 amino acids. As handled by the study authors: The authors estimated nucleated cell counts from reference gene primer amplification. Some clones are missing from TCRdb's copy, which holds only in-frame ones; the method was immunoSEQ multiplex PCR. V and J calls and clone size are given by that table; D and trimming were obtained from the DNA. The sample records approximately 75,000 clones, around 84% being singletons. What was sequenced was peripheral blood. The chain employs TRBV27 and TRBJ1-5; 8 bases are shared with TRBD1. The clonotype comes from an elderly woman with acute or convalescent COVID-19. The CDR3: CASSLGWGQGADQPQHF. The CDR3 nucleotides read TGTGCCAGCAGTTTAGGTTGGGGCCAGGGGGCCGATCAGCCCCAGCATTTT.